The sequence of this T cell receptor (beta chain) was determined in a study of cytomegalovirus exposure and HLA in healthy donors. Primers for the PCR totalled 60 Vbeta and 13 Jbeta. Clones were read by immunoSEQ multiplex PCR, and TCRdb kept only the in-frame ones, dropping some. The table lists over 130,000 clones, approximately 86% of them singletons, with around 0.51% in the top ten. The TCR originated in a woman aged 40 to 55 in good health and CMV-seronegative. The sequenced material came from PBMCs.

This CDR3 reads CASSIVGRRTEAFF. In DNA form, the CDR3 reads TGTGCCAGTAGTATAGTGGGCAGGCGCACTGAAGCTTTCTTT. V and J are TRBV19 and TRBJ1-1; D unclear. Germline-derived CDR1 and CDR2 are LNHDA and SQIVND (reference sequence). This CDR3 comprises 14 residues. Trimming removed 1 base from V and 4 bases from J, with 10 bases in between.